These T cell receptor beta chains were read from a single sample in a study of T cell changes during pregnancy in multiple sclerosis. The table came from immunoSEQ multiplex PCR; TCRdb's copy has only in-frame clones and leaves some out. The sample records roughly 75,000 clones, around 92% being singletons. This specimen was peripheral blood, taken in the third trimester of pregnancy. The receptors here all came from a female donor in good health, enrolled as a control in a pregnancy study. Both conserved end residues are part of each CDR3. Each record gives: J gene, D gene, V gene, clone size, CDR3 DNA, CDR3 protein. D genes are given only for firm matches. Clone size, where shown, is once, few, many, or a class for clones that have expanded.

TRBJ1-6 | - | TRBV4-1 | once | TGCGCCAGCAGCCAAGAGCGGGGGGGACTAGGGTTAGGGCCCCTCCACTTT | CASSQERGGLGLGPLHF
TRBJ2-3 | TRBD2 | TRBV19 | - | TGTGCCAGTAGTCTAGCCAGCGGGAAGAATACGCAGTATTTT | CASSLASGKNTQYF
TRBJ2-7 | TRBD1 | TRBV28 | once | TGTGCCAGCAGTCGGGACAGGATCACCTACGAGCAGTACTTC | CASSRDRITYEQYF
TRBJ2-7 | TRBD2 | TRBV6-5 | - | TGTGCCAGCAGTTACTCCGGGGGGAGCTCCTACGAGCAGTACTTC | CASSYSGGSSYEQYF
TRBJ2-7 | - | TRBV19 | - | TGTGCCAGTAGAGGGAGAGGCAGCTACGAGCAGTACTTC | CASRGRGSYEQYF
TRBJ2-5 | TRBD2 | TRBV7-7 | - | TGTGCTAGCAGCTCGGGGACTAGCGGGTCTGGCGGGCGAGAGACCCAGTACTTC | CASSSGTSGSGGRETQYF
TRBJ2-3 | TRBD2 | TRBV5-1 | - | TGCGCCAGCAGCGCGGGGGGCCGTACAGATACGCAGTATTTT | CASSAGGRTDTQYF
TRBJ2-7 | TRBD2 | TRBV12-5 | - | TGTGCTAGTGGCTCCGGAGAGCGGGGGGTACAGTACTTC | CASGSGERGVQYF
TRBJ2-1 | TRBD2 | TRBV28 | - | TGTGCCAGCAGGTCCCCGGGAGGCGGTGGGAGCTCCTACAATGAGCAGTTCTTC | CASRSPGGGGSSYNEQFF
TRBJ2-7 | - | TRBV27 | - | TGTGCCAGCAGTCGTACTATCTACGAGCAGTACTTC | CASSRTIYEQYF
TRBJ1-3 | - | TRBV2 | few | TGTGCCAGCACTACGGACAGTTACTCTGGAAACACCATATATTTT | CASTTDSYSGNTIYF
TRBJ2-3 | - | TRBV7-2 | - | TGTGCCAGCAGCTTTTACAGAGCCACAGATACGCAGTATTTT | CASSFYRATDTQYF
TRBJ2-6 | TRBD1 | TRBV27 | - | TGTGCCAGCAGTCTGGGACAGGGCCGAGCTGGGGCCAACGTCCTGACTTTC | CASSLGQGRAGANVLTF
TRBJ2-7 | - | TRBV15 | - | TGTGCCACCAGCAGAGATTTAACAGGTCCCTACGAGCAGTACTTC | CATSRDLTGPYEQYF
TRBJ2-3 | - | TRBV5-8 | once | TGTGCCAGCAGCTTGGCCCAGGGGTCGGATACGCAGTATTTT | CASSLAQGSDTQYF
TRBJ2-7 | TRBD1 | TRBV2 | once | TGTGCCAGCAGCCGGACAGGGGGCGTATACGAGCAGTACTTC | CASSRTGGVYEQYF
TRBJ2-5 | - | TRBV7-8 | - | TGTGCCAGCAGCTTAGGGAGAGAGACCCAGTACTTC | CASSLGRETQYF
TRBJ1-1 | - | TRBV30 | - | TGTGCCTGGAGTCTGTCGAACACTGAAGCTTTCTTT | CAWSLSNTEAFF
TRBJ2-1 | - | TRBV7-2 | - | TGTGCCAGCAGCTTAGATAGCTCCTCCTACAATGAGCAGTTCTTC | CASSLDSSSYNEQFF
TRBJ2-2 | - | TRBV5-1 | - | TGCGCCAGCAGCCCGACGGGGTCCCCGTGGACCGGGGAGCTGTTTTTT | CASSPTGSPWTGELFF
TRBJ2-5 | TRBD1 | TRBV2 | - | TGTGCCAGCAGTGAGGGACAGGGAGGGTACGAGACCCAGTACTTC | CASSEGQGGYETQYF
TRBJ2-5 | TRBD1 | TRBV30 | - | TGTGCCTGGGGCGCTAAAGGGACAGGGGTCGAGACCCAGTACTTC | CAWGAKGTGVETQYF